Listed below are T cell receptor beta chains from one sample, sequenced in a study of T cell responses to AZD1222 COVID-19 vaccine. Some clones are missing from TCRdb's copy, which holds only in-frame ones; the method was immunoSEQ multiplex PCR. The table includes fewer than 150,000 clones, roughly 84% detected once. The sample was peripheral blood, taken 28 days after the second AZD1222 dose. The receptors derive from an adult who received the AZD1222 COVID-19 vaccine. Both conserved end residues are part of each CDR3.

V: TRBV5-4
CDR3: CASSLGASSYNEQFF

V: TRBV7-9
CDR3: CASSLAPSGVWGRVSPLHF

V: TRBV7-2
CDR3: CASSLAAGTYNEQFF

V: TRBV10-3
CDR3: CAISEPRTGAGGYTF

V: TRBV19
CDR3: CASSIGQGTQPQHF

V: TRBV5-4
CDR3: CASSSPAATGNTIYF

V: TRBV5-8
CDR3: CASSLEGGSYNEQFF

V: TRBV19
CDR3: CASSPRTGETEAFF

V: TRBV27
CDR3: CASSQGSGSQPQHF

V: TRBV4-3
CDR3: CASSQNSGTFSEKLFF

V: TRBV4-3
CDR3: CASSQARRDPQYF

V: TRBV30
CDR3: CAWSVGRGDGYTF

V: TRBV10-3
CDR3: CAIRQDQTNYGYTF

V: TRBV15
CDR3: CATSRDAAGGRSNQPQHF

V: TRBV7-9
CDR3: CASSLEGGRQEAFF

V: TRBV4-1
CDR3: CASFRQNYGYTF

V: TRBV7-9
CDR3: CASSPIGQGHGYTF

V: TRBV7-3
CDR3: CASSSGGRRTEAFF

V: TRBV18
CDR3: CASSPPRDLNTGELFF

V: TRBV5-8
CDR3: CASSLWRQGPQPQHF

V: TRBV10-3
CDR3: CAISDSEGDYGYTF

V: TRBV27
CDR3: CASSPGPHSDEQYF

V: TRBV7-2
CDR3: CASSPRGNTIYF

V: TRBV15
CDR3: CATRRAGGTGELFF

V: TRBV7-9
CDR3: CASSLSVGHSGNTIYF

V: TRBV16
CDR3: CASTPTRIGGNQPQHF

V: TRBV23-1
CDR3: CASSHRQGGTEAFF

V: TRBV5-4
CDR3: CASSFRGGETQYF

V: TRBV6-4
CDR3: CASSKNLGQGIHEQYF

V: TRBV2
CDR3: CASRGTVLGYTF

V: TRBV5-1
CDR3: CASSFHGGESYEQYF

V: TRBV13
CDR3: CASSLRTGGEKLFF

V: TRBV4-1
CDR3: CASSQDRGNTIYF

V: TRBV19
CDR3: CASSITRQPLSPQHF

V: TRBV7-9
CDR3: CASSFRQGTQETQYF

V: TRBV27
CDR3: CASSLIPGTGNQPQHF

V: TRBV27
CDR3: CASSPSSSGNTIYF

V: TRBV27
CDR3: CASSLSEGERGNEQFF

V: TRBV3-1/TRBV3-2
CDR3: CASSHRDRVSATQYF

V: TRBV29-1
CDR3: CSVAAGADQPQHF

V: TRBV18
CDR3: CASSPYGAAGEQYF

V: TRBV19
CDR3: CASSMNRNYEQYF

V: TRBV27
CDR3: CASSGGTSGLNEQFF

V: TRBV18
CDR3: CASSPGTGGAETEAFF

V: TRBV19
CDR3: CASSIQGGELYNEQFF

V: TRBV6-4
CDR3: CASSDSVALANYGYTF

V: TRBV7-2
CDR3: CASMEGETQYF

V: TRBV7-2
CDR3: CASSPRHTGELFF

V: TRBV9
CDR3: CASSVDGGPYQETQYF

V: TRBV24-1
CDR3: CATSDPGQGATGELFF

V: TRBV21-1
CDR3: CASSKRGEQFF

V: TRBV3-1/TRBV3-2
CDR3: CASSPRSGPLHF

V: TRBV6-1
CDR3: CASSEMRVFGYTF

V: TRBV6-1
CDR3: CASSEALRGGRGTDTQYF

V: TRBV5-8
CDR3: CASSGDRDKYNSPLHF

V: TRBV4-1
CDR3: CASSPGQGGLREKLFF

V: TRBV7-2
CDR3: CASSLAPGGRPEAFF

V: TRBV2
CDR3: CASSENNVLRDRQFF